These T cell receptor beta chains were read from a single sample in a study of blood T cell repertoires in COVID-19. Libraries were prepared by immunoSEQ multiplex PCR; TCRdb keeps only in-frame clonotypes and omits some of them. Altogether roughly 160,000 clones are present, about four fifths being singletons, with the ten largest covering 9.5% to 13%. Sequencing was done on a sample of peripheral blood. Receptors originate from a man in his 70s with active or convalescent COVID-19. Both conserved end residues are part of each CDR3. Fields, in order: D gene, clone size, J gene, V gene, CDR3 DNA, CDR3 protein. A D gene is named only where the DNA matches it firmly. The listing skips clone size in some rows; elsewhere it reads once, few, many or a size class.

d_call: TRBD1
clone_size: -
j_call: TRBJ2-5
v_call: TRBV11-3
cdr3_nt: TGTGCCAGCAGCTTAGGGGGGACAGGAGGGGAGACCCAGTACTTC
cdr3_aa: CASSLGGTGGETQYF

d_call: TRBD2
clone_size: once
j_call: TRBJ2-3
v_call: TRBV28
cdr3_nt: TGTGCCAGCAGTTTATTAGCGGGAGGGTCAGATACGCAGTATTTT
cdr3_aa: CASSLLAGGSDTQYF

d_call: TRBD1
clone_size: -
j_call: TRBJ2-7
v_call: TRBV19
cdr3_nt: TGTGCCACTACGTCCGGGACAGCCCGAGGGGGTGCCTACGAGCAGTACTTC
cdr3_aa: CATTSGTARGGAYEQYF

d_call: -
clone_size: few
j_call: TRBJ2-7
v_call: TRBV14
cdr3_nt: TGTGCCAGCAGCCAATGGGTGCGGCAGGGAAGCGAGCAGTACTTC
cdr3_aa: CASSQWVRQGSEQYF

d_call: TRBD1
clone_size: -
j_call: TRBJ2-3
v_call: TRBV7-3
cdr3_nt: TGTGCCAGCAGTCGTGCGCCCGCAGGGGGTGCATACGATACGCAGTATTTT
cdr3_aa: CASSRAPAGGAYDTQYF

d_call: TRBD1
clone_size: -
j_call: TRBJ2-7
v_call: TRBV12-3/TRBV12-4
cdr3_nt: TGTGCCAGCAGCTCGGGACAGGGCTACGAGCAGTACTTC
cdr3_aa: CASSSGQGYEQYF

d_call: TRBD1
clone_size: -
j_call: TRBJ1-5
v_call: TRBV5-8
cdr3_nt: TGTGCCAGCAGCAGGGGGCAGGGAATAAGCCAGCCCCAGCATTTT
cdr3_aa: CASSRGQGISQPQHF

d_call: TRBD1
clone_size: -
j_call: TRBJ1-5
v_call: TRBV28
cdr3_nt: TGTGCCAGCAGTCCACGGACAGGGACATGGAATCAGCCCCAGCATTTT
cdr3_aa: CASSPRTGTWNQPQHF

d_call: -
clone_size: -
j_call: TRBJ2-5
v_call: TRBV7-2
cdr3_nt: TGTGCCAGCAGCTTAAATAACAGATTGAGCCAAGAGACCCAGTACTTC
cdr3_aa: CASSLNNRLSQETQYF

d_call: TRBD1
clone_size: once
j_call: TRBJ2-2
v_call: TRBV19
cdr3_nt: TGTGCCAGTAGTGGCAGGGGGTCGGGGACCGGGGAGCTGTTTTTT
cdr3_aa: CASSGRGSGTGELFF

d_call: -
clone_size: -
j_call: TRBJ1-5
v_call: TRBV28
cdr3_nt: TGTGCCAGCAGGGGAACAGGGTCGTATCAGCCCCAGCATTTT
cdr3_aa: CASRGTGSYQPQHF

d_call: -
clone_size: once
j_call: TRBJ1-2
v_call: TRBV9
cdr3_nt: TGTGCCAGCAGCGAACGCGGTGCGGGGGACTATGGCTACACCTTC
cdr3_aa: CASSERGAGDYGYTF

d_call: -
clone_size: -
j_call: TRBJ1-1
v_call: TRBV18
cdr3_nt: TGTGCCAGCTCACCAACAGCCCAGGAAGCTTTCTTT
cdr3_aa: CASSPTAQEAFF

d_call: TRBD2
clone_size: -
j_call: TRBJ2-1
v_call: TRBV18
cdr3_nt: TGTGCCAGCTCACCTTTGGGTAGCGGGGGTTCCTACAATGAGCAGTTCTTC
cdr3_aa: CASSPLGSGGSYNEQFF

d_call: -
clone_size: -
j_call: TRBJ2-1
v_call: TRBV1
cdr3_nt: TGCACCAGCAGCCGTCCCGGGACAGGAGAATCAAGCTCCTACAATGAGCAGTTCTTC
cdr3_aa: CTSSRPGTGESSSYNEQFF

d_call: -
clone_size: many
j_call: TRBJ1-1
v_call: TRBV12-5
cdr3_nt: TGTGCTAGTGCCGCCCCGGGAGGGAACACTGAAGCTTTCTTT
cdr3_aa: CASAAPGGNTEAFF

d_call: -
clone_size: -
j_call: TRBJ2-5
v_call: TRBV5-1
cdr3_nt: TGCGCCAGCAGCTTAAGAGGCAATGGAGAGACCCAGTACTTC
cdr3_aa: CASSLRGNGETQYF

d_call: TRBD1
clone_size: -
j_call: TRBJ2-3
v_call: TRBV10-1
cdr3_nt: TGCGCCAGCAGTGAGAAGCGGTGGACAGGGGGAGATACGCAGTATTTT
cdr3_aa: CASSEKRWTGGDTQYF

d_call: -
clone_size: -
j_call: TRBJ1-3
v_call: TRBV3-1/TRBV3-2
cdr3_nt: TGTGCCAGCAGCCAGGGCAGGGTGTTAGAAAACACCATATATTTT
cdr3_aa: CASSQGRVLENTIYF

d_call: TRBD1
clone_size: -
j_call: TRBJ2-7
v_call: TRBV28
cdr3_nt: TGTGCCACCAGGACAGGAGTCGCCTACGAGCAGTACTTC
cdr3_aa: CATRTGVAYEQYF

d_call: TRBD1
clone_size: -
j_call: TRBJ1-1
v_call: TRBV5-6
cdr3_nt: TGTGCCAGCAGATCCGCCGGGACAGGGGTTGGTGAAGCTTTCTTT
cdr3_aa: CASRSAGTGVGEAFF

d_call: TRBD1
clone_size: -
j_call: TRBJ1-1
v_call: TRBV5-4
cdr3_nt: TGTGCCAGCAGGGACCGGGACAGGGGCTGGGACACTGAAGCTTTCTTT
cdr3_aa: CASRDRDRGWDTEAFF

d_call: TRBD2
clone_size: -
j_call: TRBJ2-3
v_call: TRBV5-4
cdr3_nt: TGTGCCAGCAGCTGGAGTGGCGGGGGGGCCACAGATACGCAGTATTTT
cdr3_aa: CASSWSGGGATDTQYF

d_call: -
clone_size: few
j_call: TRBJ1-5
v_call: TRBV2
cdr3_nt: TGTGCCAGCAGTGCAGACACGGCACAGCCCCAGCATTTT
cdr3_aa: CASSADTAQPQHF

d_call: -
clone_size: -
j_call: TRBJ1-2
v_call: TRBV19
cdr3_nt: TGTGCCAGTAGAACTCCCGGGACTCCCAACTATGGCTACACCTTC
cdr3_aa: CASRTPGTPNYGYTF

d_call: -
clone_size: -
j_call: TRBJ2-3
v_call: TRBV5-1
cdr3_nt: TGCGCCAGCAGCTTGGAGCGATCCGGAACAGATACGCAGTATTTT
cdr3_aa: CASSLERSGTDTQYF

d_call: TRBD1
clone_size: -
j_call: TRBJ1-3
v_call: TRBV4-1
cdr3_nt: TGCGCCAGCAGCCAAGGGACAGGGAGTTACACCATATATTTT
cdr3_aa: CASSQGTGSYTIYF

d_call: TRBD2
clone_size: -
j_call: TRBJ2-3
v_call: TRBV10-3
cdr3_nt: TGTGCCATCAGTGGTTCCCTGACTAGCGTGGGCACAGATACGCAGTATTTT
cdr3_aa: CAISGSLTSVGTDTQYF

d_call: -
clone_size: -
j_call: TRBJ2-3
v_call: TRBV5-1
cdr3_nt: TGCGCCAGCAGCCGGGGGTTCACAGATACGCAGTATTTT
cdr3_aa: CASSRGFTDTQYF

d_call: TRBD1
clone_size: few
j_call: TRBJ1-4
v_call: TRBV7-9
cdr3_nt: TGTGCCAGCAGCTCAGGGGACAGGGGATTTGAAAAACTGTTTTTT
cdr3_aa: CASSSGDRGFEKLFF

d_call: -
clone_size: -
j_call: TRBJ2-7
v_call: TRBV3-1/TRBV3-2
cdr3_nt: TGTGCCAGCAGCCAATTCCTCGGTACGATATCCTACGAGCAGTACTTC
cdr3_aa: CASSQFLGTISYEQYF

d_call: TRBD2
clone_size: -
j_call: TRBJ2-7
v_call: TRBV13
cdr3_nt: TGTGCCAGCAGCTTAATAGCGGGAGGGCCAGGAGAGCAGTACTTC
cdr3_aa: CASSLIAGGPGEQYF

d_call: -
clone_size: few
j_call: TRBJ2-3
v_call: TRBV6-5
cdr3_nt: TGTGCCAGCAGTTACTCCAGGGACACCTCGCAGTATTTT
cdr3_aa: CASSYSRDTSQYF

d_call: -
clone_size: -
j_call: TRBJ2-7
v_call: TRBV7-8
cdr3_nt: TGTGCCAGCAGCCGAGATGGTGCAGCCTACGAGCAGTACTTC
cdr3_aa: CASSRDGAAYEQYF

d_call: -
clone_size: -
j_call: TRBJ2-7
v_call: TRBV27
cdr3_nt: TGTGCCACCTCAGAGGGGGGGGTCATACCCTACGAGCAGTACTTC
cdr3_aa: CATSEGGVIPYEQYF

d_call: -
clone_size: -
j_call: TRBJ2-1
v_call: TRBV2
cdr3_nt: TGTGCCAGCACGGCTAGCGAGTACAATGAGCAGTTCTTC
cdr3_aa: CASTASEYNEQFF

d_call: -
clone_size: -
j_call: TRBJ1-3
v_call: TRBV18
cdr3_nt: TGTGCCAGCTCACCAACTTCAGACAGACGCTCTGGAAACACCATATATTTT
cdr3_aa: CASSPTSDRRSGNTIYF

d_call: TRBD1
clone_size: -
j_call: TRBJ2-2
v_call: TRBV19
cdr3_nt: TGTGCCAGTAGTATTAAGGGAAAGGGGACAGGGGCGAACACCGGGGAGCTGTTTTTT
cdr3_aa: CASSIKGKGTGANTGELFF

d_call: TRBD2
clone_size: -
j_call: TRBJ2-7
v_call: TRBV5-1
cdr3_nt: TGCGCCAGCAGCGCTCTCTCGACTAGCGGCATAAACTACGAGCAGTACTTC
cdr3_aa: CASSALSTSGINYEQYF

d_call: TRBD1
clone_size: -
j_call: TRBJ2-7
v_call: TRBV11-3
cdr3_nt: TGTGCCAGCAGCCTCGGGACAGGGGTTCCGTACGAGCAGTACTTC
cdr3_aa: CASSLGTGVPYEQYF

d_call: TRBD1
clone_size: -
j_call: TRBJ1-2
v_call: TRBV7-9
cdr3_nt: TGTGCCAGCAGCCTCAGGGGGAGTTATGGCTACACCTTC
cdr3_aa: CASSLRGSYGYTF

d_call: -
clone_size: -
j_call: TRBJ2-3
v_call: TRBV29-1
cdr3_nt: TGCAGCGTTGAAGGGGGCTGGCTCGGAGGGACAGATACGCAGTATTTT
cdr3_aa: CSVEGGWLGGTDTQYF

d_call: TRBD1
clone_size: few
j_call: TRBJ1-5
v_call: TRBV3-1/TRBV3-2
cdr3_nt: TGTGCCAGCAGTCCCGGGACAGGGGGCAATCAGCCCCAGCATTTT
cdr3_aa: CASSPGTGGNQPQHF

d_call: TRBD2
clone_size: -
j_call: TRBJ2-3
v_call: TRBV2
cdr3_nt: TGTGCCAGCAGTCTCCCCCTAGCGGGGCCCAGCACAGATACGCAGTATTTT
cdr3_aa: CASSLPLAGPSTDTQYF

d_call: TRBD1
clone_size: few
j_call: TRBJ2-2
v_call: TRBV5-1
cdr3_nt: TGCGCCAGCAGCTGGACAGGGGCGAACACCGGGGAGCTGTTTTTT
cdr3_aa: CASSWTGANTGELFF

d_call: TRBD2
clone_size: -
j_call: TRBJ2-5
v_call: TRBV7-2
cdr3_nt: TGTGCCAGCAGCTTAGGAGGGACGAGCGGGGGGGCCACTTTAGAGACCCAGTACTTC
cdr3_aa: CASSLGGTSGGATLETQYF

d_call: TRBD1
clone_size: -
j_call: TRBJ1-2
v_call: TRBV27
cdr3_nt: TGTGCCAGCAGCGCGACAGGGTATGGCTACACCTTC
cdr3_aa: CASSATGYGYTF

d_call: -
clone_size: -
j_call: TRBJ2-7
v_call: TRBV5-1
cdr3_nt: TGCGCCAGCAGCTTGGGCGCTAGCCGGTCCTACGAGCAGTACTTC
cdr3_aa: CASSLGASRSYEQYF

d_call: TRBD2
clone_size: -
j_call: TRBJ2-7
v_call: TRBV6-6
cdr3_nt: TGTGCCAGCAGTCCACGGACTAGCGGGAGGGCTTCCTACGAGCAGTACTTC
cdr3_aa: CASSPRTSGRASYEQYF

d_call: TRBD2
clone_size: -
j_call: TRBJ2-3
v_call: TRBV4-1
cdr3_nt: TGCGCCAGCAGCCAGTTACTAGCGGGAGGGGGTGGTGATACGCAGTATTTT
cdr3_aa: CASSQLLAGGGGDTQYF

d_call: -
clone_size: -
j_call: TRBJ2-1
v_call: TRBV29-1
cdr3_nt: TGCAGCGTTGACGGCGGTAATGAGCAGTTCTTC
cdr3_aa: CSVDGGNEQFF

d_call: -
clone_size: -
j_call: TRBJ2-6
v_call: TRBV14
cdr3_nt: TGTGCCAGCAGCCAAGGAGGGGGGGCCAACGTCCTGACTTTC
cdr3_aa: CASSQGGGANVLTF

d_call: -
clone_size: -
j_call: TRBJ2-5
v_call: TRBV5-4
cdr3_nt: TGTGCCAGCAGCCTAACCAGGGGAGAGACCCAGTACTTC
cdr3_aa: CASSLTRGETQYF

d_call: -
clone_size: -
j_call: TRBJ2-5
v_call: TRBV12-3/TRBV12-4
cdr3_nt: TGTGCCAGCAGTTTAGGGCCCACCCAGTACTTC
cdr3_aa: CASSLGPTQYF

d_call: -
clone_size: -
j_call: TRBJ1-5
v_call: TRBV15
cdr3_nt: TGTGCCACCGGACGTGCGGGTAGCAATCAGCCCCAGCATTTT
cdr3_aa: CATGRAGSNQPQHF

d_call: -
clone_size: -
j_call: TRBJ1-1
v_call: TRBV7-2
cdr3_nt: TGTGCCAGCAGCCCACCGACATATAACACTGAAGCTTTCTTT
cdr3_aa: CASSPPTYNTEAFF

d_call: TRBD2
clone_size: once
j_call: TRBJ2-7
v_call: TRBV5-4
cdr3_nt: TGTGCCAGCAGCTTGAGCGGGGGCTACGAGCAGTACTTC
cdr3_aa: CASSLSGGYEQYF

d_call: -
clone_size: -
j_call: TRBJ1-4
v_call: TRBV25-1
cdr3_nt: TGTGCCAGCAGTGAATATACTGGGGGCACTAATGAAAAACTGTTTTTT
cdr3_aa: CASSEYTGGTNEKLFF

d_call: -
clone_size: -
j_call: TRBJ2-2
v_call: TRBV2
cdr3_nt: TGTGCCAGCAGTAATCAGGGAACCGGGGAGCTGTTTTTT
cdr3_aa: CASSNQGTGELFF

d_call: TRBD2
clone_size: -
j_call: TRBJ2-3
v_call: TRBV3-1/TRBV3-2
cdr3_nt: TGTGCCAGCAGCCAAGAGGTAGTAGCGGGAGTAGATACGCAGTATTTT
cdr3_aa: CASSQEVVAGVDTQYF